This paragraph covers one TCR beta chain sequence. Its matching antigen is unknown. Between the trimmed V and J ends, which lost 1 base and 5 bases, there was a span of 14 bases. Germline lookup yields CDR1 SGHTA and CDR2 FQGTGA. CDR3 size: 15 residues. This record comes from a study of cytomegalovirus exposure and HLA in healthy donors. Findings and limits, study-wide: For most TCR sequences rarity was the rule, although some public TCRs occurred in many donors. Sequencing had likely introduced a cluster of highly shared sequence variants as an artifact.

It was with 60 Vbeta and 13 Jbeta primers that the PCR ran. This table comes from immunoSEQ multiplex PCR, and its TCRdb copy is limited to in-frame clones, with some not included. The profile shows fewer than 200,000 clones, 10% to 15% of them singletons. What was sequenced was PBMCs. This TCR came from a man aged 50 or older in good health and CMV-seropositive. V gene TRBV7-3 combines with J gene TRBJ2-5, with a tentative D call TRBD2 (7 bases). Written as DNA, the CDR3 is TGTGCCAGCAGCTTAATGGGGGGGCGGCGGGAGACCCAGTACTTC. It codes for CASSLMGGRRETQYF.